Here is one T cell receptor beta chain with its context. What this receptor recognizes is not known. No base quality information exists; no much larger clone differs at one position. The record originates from a study of patients and donors after allogeneic stem cell transplantation (dated by TCRdb to 2018 to 2020). Libraries were built with RT-PCR. TCRdb records NextSeq 550 as the sequencer. Starting from the raw public reads, TCRdb applied fastp trimming at Q25, assembled clones with MiXCR and retained in-frame beta chains. When rows share a CDR3 protein, they turn into one entry using the most common DNA and genes. This sample holds roughly 960,000 distinct CDR3 sequences; more than 15% were observed only once. The leading ten clones occupy about 6% of the sample. Germline trimming: 5 bases from V, 2 bases from J; junction bases outside gene matches: 6. There are 14 amino acids in the CDR3, from cysteine to phenylalanine inclusive. The read is trimmed to its CDR3 DNA, 42 bases read in frame from base 1. The germline V gene supplies CDR1 SGHDN and CDR2 FVKESK.

The chain is assembled from TRBV14 and TRBJ2-7; the central 7 bases match TRBD1. The sequenced sample was blood, either unsorted or a sorted T cell fraction (not recorded which). This receptor was obtained from a human donor who was either an allogeneic HSCT recipient or a stem cell or donor lymphocyte infusion donor (not recorded which). It is not recorded whose cells these are; they may come from a transplant donor. The CDR3 loop reads CASSDGDRPYEQYF. The DNA reads as follows: TGTGCCAGCAGCGATGGGGACAGACCCTACGAGCAGTACTTC.